The rows below give T cell receptor beta chains drawn from one sample of a study of blood T cell repertoires in COVID-19. TCRdb keeps only in-frame clones here, not all; method: immunoSEQ multiplex PCR. Of tens of thousands of clones listed, about 93% are singletons. Sequencing used peripheral blood. Receptors were obtained from a human donor in a cohort sampled during active COVID-19. The conserved cysteine and the conserved F or W are not part of the CDR3 here. Each record gives: V gene, CDR3 protein.

TRBV30	AWSGADRVGDTQY
TRBV7-2	ASKNRISYNSPLH
TRBV6-6	ASSYGQGVTEAF
TRBV7-3	ASSFDSGSNYGYT
TRBV3-1/TRBV3-2	ASSPNPRDSDTQY
TRBV5-6	ASSLGLGGMETQY
TRBV4-2	ASSLSGDLSYEQY
TRBV18	ASSPPWEMYQETQY
TRBV7-3	ASSLTAGTGAYNEQF
TRBV10-2	ASSELASGVGTQY
TRBV5-4	ASSPGAIQSSGNTIY
TRBV6-5	ASSYRRDGSPLH
TRBV20-1	SARGGGYT
TRBV18	ASSPRGPEAF
TRBV7-9	ASSLPLNSPLH
TRBV7-2	ASRRGGNNQPQH
TRBV9	ASSVAGATDTQY